Listed below are T cell receptor beta chains from one sample, sequenced in a study of T cells in Graves' hyperthyroidism and ophthalmopathy. TCRdb recomputed calls from the multiplex PCR reads with MiXCR, one row per CDR3 protein. Among a few hundred thousand distinct CDR3 sequences, roughly 20% were seen once, and the ten largest hold 40%. Sequenced: blood. Receptors originate from a man between 18 and 35 years old with Graves' ophthalmopathy. Each CDR3 is given with its conserved first and last residue.

len	j_gene	v_gene	CDR3aa
12	TRBJ1-1	TRBV20-1	CSTRGPNTEAFF
15	TRBJ2-1	TRBV12-3/TRBV12-4	CASSLSAGGGGEQFF
14	TRBJ2-3	TRBV7-9	CASSLVSSGDTQYF
15	TRBJ2-3	TRBV12-3/TRBV12-4	CASSSASGSRDTQYF
13	TRBJ1-1	TRBV6-4	CASSVELNTEAFF
14	TRBJ2-7	TRBV5-5	CASSLLGASYEQYF
16	TRBJ1-4	TRBV3-1	CASSSGWDRAYEKLFF
14	TRBJ1-1	TRBV5-1	CASSPQTANTEAFF
17	TRBJ2-1	TRBV14	CASSQAWGTSTLAEQFF
14	TRBJ1-5	TRBV18	CASSPGWGNQPQHF
16	TRBJ1-5	TRBV12-3/TRBV12-4	CASSLGVFGRNQPQHF
13	TRBJ2-7	TRBV7-8	CASSIGLAGEQYF
13	TRBJ1-1	TRBV6-4	CASRQNSDTEAFF
17	TRBJ1-4	TRBV13	CASSLPDRGERHEKLFF
14	TRBJ2-1	TRBV7-3	CASSPHLGTDEQFF
12	TRBJ1-1	TRBV20-1	CSARHWNTEAFF
15	TRBJ1-1	TRBV3-1	CASSQGPYSNTEAFF
15	TRBJ1-1	TRBV5-5	CASSLGTGGGDEAFF
16	TRBJ1-3	TRBV4-1	CASSQPTGKGRNTIYF
16	TRBJ2-5	TRBV24-1	CATSDPGQGGSETQYF
14	TRBJ2-1	TRBV2	CASGEQGTYNEQFF
15	TRBJ2-6	TRBV18	CASSPTASGANVLTF
12	TRBJ2-3	TRBV2	CASSEVPDTQYF
15	TRBJ2-1	TRBV4-1	CASSQASGRYNEQFF
13	TRBJ1-1	TRBV11-2	CASSLGTGAEAFF
15	TRBJ2-7	TRBV28	CASSTAGADSYEQYF
12	TRBJ1-3	TRBV7-2	CASSTRGNTIYF
13	TRBJ1-5	TRBV7-9	CASSLGVWEPQHF
13	TRBJ2-7	TRBV20-1	CSAIPTSTYEQYF
13	TRBJ2-2	TRBV14	CASSQGLVGELFF
15	TRBJ2-7	TRBV9	CASSVGQSVPYEQYF
15	TRBJ2-2	TRBV5-1	CASSLVYSSTGELFF
14	TRBJ2-7	TRBV5-1	CASSTRQGVSEQYF
11	TRBJ2-7	TRBV6-1	CASGQTYEQYF
14	TRBJ1-2	TRBV7-9	CASSLHSEENGYTF